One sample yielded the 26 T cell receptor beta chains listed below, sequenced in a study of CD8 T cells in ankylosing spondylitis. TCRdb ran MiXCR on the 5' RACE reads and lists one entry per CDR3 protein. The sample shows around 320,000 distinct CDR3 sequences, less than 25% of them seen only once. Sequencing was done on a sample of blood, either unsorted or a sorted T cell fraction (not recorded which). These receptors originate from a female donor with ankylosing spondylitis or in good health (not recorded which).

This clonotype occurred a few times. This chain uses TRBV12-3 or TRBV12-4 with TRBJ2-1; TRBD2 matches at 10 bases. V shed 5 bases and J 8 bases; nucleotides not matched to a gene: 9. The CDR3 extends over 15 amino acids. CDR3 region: CASSLRTSGNHEQFF. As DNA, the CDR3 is TGTGCCAGCAGTCTACGGACTAGCGGTAACCATGAGCAGTTCTTC.

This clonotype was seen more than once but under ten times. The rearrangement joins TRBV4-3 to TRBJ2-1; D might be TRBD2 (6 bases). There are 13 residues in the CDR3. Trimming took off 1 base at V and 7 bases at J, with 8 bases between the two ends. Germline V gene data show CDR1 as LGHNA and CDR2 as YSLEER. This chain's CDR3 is CASSQVGGNEQFF. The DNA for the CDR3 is TGCGCCAGCAGCCAAGTTGGGGGGAATGAGCAGTTCTTC.

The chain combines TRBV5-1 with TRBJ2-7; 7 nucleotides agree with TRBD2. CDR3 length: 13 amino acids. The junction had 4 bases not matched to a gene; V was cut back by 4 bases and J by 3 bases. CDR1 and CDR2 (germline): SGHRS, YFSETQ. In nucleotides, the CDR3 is TGCGCCAGCAGCCGGGGAGGGAACTACGAGCAGTACTTC. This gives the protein CASSRGGNYEQYF.

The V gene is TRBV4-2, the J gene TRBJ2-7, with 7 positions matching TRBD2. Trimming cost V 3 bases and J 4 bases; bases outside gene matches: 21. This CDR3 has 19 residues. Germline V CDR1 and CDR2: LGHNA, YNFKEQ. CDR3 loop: CASSHSIPQRGNRDYEQYF. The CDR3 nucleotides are TGTGCCAGCAGCCACAGCATTCCCCAGCGGGGCAACCGCGATTACGAGCAGTACTTC.

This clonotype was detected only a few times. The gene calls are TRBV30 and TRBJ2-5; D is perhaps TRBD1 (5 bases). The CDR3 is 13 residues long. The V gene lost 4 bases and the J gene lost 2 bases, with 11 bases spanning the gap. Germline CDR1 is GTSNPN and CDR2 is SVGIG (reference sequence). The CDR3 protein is CAWTGRGQETQYF. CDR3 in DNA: TGTGCCTGGACCGGAAGGGGACAAGAGACCCAGTACTTC.

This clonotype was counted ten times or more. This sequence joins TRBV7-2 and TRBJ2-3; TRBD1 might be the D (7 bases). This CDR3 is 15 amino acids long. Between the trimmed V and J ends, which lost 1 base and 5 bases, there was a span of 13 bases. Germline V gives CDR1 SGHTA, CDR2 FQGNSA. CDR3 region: CASSLGGAGGDTQYF. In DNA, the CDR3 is TGTGCCAGCAGCTTAGGGGGGGCAGGGGGAGATACGCAGTATTTT.

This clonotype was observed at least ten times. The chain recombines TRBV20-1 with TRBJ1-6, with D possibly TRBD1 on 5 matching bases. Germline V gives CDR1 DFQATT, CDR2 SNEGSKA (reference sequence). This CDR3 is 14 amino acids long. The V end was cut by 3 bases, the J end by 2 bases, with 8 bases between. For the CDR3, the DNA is TGCAGTGCTAGTAAGGACACCTATAATTCACCCCTCCACTTT. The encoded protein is CSASKDTYNSPLHF.

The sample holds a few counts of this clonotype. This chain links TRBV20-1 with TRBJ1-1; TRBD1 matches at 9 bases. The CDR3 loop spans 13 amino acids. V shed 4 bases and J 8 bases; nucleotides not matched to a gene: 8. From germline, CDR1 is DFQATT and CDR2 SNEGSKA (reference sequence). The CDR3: CSATTLQGAEAFF. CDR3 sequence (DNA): TGCAGTGCTACGACCTTACAGGGGGCGGAAGCTTTCTTT.

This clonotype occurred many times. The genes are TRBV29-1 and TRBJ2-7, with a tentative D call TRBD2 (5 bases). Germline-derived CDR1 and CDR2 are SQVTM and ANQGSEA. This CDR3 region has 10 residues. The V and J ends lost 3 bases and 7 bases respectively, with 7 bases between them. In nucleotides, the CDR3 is TGCAGCGTTGATTCGGGGGAGCAGTACTTC. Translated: CSVDSGEQYF.

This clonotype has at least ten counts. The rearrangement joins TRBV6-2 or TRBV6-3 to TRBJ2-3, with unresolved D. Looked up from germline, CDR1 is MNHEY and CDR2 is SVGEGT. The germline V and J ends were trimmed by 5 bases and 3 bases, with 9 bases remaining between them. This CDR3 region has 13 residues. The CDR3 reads CASSPLRTDTQYF. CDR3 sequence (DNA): TGTGCCAGCAGTCCTCTAAGGACAGATACGCAGTATTTT.

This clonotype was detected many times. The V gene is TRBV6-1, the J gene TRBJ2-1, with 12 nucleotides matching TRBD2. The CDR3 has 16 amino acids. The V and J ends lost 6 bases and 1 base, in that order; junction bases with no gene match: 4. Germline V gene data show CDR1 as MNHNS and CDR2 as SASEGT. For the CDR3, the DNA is TGTGCCAGCAGCAAGACTAGCGGGAGTTCCTACAATGAGCAGTTCTTC. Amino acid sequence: CASSKTSGSSYNEQFF.

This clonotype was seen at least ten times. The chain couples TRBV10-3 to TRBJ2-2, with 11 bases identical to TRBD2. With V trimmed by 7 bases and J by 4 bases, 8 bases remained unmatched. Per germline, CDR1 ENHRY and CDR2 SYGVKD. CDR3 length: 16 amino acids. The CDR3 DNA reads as TGTGCCATCAACCCCGGGACTAGCGGAACCACCGGGGAGCTGTTTTTT. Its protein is CAINPGTSGTTGELFF.

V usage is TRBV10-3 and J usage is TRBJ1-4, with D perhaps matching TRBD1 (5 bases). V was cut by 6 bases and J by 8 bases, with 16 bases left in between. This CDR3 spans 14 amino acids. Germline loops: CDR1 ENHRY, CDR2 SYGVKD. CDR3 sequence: CAIRKTATDEKLFF. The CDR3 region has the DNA TGTGCCATCAGAAAGACAGCTACCGACGAAAAACTGTTTTTT.

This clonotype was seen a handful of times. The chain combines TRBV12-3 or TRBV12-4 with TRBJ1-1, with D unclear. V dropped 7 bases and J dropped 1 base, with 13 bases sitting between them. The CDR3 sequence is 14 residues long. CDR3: CASTPNRENTEAFF. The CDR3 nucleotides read TGTGCCAGCACCCCAAACCGAGAGAACACTGAAGCTTTCTTT.

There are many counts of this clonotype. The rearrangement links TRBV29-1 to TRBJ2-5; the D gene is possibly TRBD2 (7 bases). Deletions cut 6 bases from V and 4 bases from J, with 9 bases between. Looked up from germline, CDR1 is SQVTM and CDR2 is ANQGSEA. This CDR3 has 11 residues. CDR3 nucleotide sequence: TGCAGCGTGGGGGGGCCAGAGACCCAGTACTTC. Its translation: CSVGGPETQYF.

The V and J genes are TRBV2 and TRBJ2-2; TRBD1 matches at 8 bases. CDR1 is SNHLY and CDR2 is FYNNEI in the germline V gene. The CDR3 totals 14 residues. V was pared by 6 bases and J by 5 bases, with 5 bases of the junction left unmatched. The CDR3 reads CASRDRALTGELFF. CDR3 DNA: TGTGCCAGCAGGGACAGGGCTTTAACCGGGGAGCTGTTTTTT.

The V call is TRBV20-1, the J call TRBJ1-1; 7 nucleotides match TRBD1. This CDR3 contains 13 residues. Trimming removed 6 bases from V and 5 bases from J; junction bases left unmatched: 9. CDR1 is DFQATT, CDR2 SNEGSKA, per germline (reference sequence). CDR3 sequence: CSAGTGQATEAFF. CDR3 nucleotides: TGCAGTGCCGGAACAGGACAGGCAACTGAAGCTTTCTTT.

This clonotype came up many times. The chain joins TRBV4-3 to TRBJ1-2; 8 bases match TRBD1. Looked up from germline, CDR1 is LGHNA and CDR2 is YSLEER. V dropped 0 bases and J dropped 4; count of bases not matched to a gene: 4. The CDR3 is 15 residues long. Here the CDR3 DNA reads TGCGCCAGCAGCCAAGATAAGGGGACAGGCTATGGCTACACCTTC. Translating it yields CASSQDKGTGYGYTF.

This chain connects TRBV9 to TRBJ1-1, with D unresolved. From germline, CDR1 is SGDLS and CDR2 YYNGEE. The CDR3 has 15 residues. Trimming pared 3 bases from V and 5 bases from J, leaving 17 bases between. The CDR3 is CASSASRLPLTEAFF. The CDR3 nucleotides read TGTGCCAGCAGCGCGAGCCGGTTGCCCCTTACTGAAGCTTTCTTT.

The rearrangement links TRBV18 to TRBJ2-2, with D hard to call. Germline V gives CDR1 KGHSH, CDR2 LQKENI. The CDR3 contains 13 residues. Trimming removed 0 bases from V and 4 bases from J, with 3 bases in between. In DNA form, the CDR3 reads TGTGCCAGCTCACCACCGGTCACCGGGGAGCTGTTTTTT. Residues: CASSPPVTGELFF. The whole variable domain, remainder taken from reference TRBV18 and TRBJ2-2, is NAGVMQNPRHLVRRRGQEARLRCSPMKGHSHVYWYRQLPEEGLKFMVYLQKENIIDESGMPKERFSAEFPKEGPSILRIQQVVRGDSAAYFCASSPPVTGELFFGEGSRLTVL.

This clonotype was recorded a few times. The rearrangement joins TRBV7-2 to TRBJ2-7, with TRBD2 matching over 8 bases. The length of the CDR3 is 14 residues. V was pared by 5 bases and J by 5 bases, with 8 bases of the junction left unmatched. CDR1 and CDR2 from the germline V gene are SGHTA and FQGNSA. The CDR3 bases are TGTGCCAGCAGCAAAAGCGGGAGAGTTGACGAGCAGTACTTC. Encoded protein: CASSKSGRVDEQYF.

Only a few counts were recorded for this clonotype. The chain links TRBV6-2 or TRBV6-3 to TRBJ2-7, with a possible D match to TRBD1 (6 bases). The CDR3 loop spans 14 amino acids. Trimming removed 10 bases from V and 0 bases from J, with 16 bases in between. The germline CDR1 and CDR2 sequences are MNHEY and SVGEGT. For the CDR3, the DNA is TGTGCCATAAAGGGGACATCTCTCTCCTACGAGCAGTACTTC. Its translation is CAIKGTSLSYEQYF.

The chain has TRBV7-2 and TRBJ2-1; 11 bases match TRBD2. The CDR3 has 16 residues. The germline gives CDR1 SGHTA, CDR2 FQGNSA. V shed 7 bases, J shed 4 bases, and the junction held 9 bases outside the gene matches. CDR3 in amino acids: CASTPPTSGGYNEQFF. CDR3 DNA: TGTGCCAGCACGCCTCCTACTAGCGGGGGTTACAATGAGCAGTTCTTC.

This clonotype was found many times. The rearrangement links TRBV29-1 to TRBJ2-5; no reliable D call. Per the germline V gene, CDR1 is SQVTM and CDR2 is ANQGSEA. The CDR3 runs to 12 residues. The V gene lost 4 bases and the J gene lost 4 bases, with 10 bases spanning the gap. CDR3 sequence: CSVGGYLETQYF. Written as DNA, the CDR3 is TGCAGCGTTGGTGGCTACTTAGAGACCCAGTACTTC. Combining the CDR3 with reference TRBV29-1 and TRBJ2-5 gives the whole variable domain SAVISQKPSRDICQRGTSLTIQCQVDSQVTMMFWYRQQPGQSLTLIATANQGSEATYESGFVIDKFPISRPNLTFSTLTVSNMSPEDSSIYLCSVGGYLETQYFGPGTRLLVL.

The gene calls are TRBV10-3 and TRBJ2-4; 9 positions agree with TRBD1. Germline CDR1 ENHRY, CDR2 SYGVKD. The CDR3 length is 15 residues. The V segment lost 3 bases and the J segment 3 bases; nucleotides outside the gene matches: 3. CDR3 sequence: CAISDPDRGKNIQYF. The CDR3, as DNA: TGTGCCATCAGTGACCCGGACAGGGGCAAAAACATTCAGTACTTC.

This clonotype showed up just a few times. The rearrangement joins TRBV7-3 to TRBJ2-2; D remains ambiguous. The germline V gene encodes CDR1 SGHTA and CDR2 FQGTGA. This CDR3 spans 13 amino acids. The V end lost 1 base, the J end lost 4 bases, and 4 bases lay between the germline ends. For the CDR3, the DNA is TGTGCCAGCAGCTTAAGGAGCACCGGGGAGCTGTTTTTT. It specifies CASSLRSTGELFF.